These 13 T cell receptor beta chains were sequenced from one sample in a study of T cells expressing NK-cell markers. One entry per CDR3 protein, without DNA, is what TCRdb gives after re-calling the 5' RACE reads. This sample's table has over 150,000 distinct CDR3 sequences. Sequences were obtained from blood T cells: a sorted CD56 or NKG2C T cell subset, CD4+ or CD8+ T cells, or bulk PBMC T cells (not recorded which). The receptors stem from a man aged 18-70 years in good health.

The chain has TRBV7-6 and TRBJ2-2; TCRdb returns TRBD1, unconfirmable since there is no DNA. The CDR3 is 15 amino acids. Germline CDR1 reads SGHVS; CDR2 reads FNYEAQ. The CDR3 loop is CASSVAGGKTGELFF.

CDR3 sequence: CASSKDRTETQYF. This chain links TRBV19 with TRBJ2-5; the TCRdb call, TRBD1, lacks DNA for checking. This CDR3 is built from 13 residues. Germline CDR1 and CDR2: LNHDA and SQIVND (reference sequence).

This chain links TRBV27 with TRBJ2-7; no DNA is available, so the TRBD2 call from TCRdb remains unchecked. Germline V lookup: CDR1 MNHEY, CDR2 SMNVEV (reference sequence). This CDR3 has 13 amino acids. The CDR3 region is CASSLGLAGEQYF.

J is TRBJ2-7 and V is TRBV12-3 or TRBV12-4; TCRdb picks TRBD1, but there is no DNA to check that call. The CDR3 has 13 amino acids. This CDR3 reads CASSLTGGDEQYF.

V is TRBV5-1 and J is TRBJ2-1; there is no DNA to check the TCRdb D call of TRBD1. The germline gives CDR1 SGHRS, CDR2 YFSETQ. The length of the CDR3 is 16 residues. This CDR3 reads CASSPPAAGGASEQFF. The full variable domain, rest sourced from reference TRBV5-1 and TRBJ2-1, is KAGVTQTPRYLIKTRGQQVTLSCSPISGHRSVSWYQQTPGQGLQFLFEYFSETQRNKGNFPGRFSGRQFSNSRSEMNVSTLELGDSALYLCASSPPAAGGASEQFFGPGTRLTVL.

The genes are TRBV9 and TRBJ2-3. Germline CDR1 SGDLS, CDR2 YYNGEE. This CDR3 is 15 amino acids long. The CDR3 is CASSVGPTNTDTQYF. The whole variable domain, remainder taken from reference TRBV9 and TRBJ2-3, is DSGVTQTPKHLITATGQRVTLRCSPRSGDLSVYWYQQSLDQGLQFLIQYYNGEERAKGNILERFSAQQFPDLHSELNLSSLELGDSALYFCASSVGPTNTDTQYFGPGTRLTVL.

This sequence joins TRBV7-9 and TRBJ2-2; the D call from TCRdb, TRBD2, cannot be confirmed without DNA. The CDR3 totals 15 residues. CDR1 SEHNR and CDR2 FQNEAQ come from the germline V gene (reference sequence). The chain's CDR3 is CASSLGGLATGELFF. Using reference TRBV7-9 and TRBJ2-2 for the parts outside the CDR3, the full variable domain is DTGVSQNPRHKITKRGQNVTFRCDPISEHNRLYWYRQTLGQGPEFLTYFQNEAQLEKSRLLSDRFSAERPKGSFSTLEIQRTEQGDSAMYLCASSLGGLATGELFFGEGSRLTVL.

The chain carries TRBV12-3 or TRBV12-4 and TRBJ2-1. CDR3 length: 14 residues. The CDR3 protein is CASSLRASSNEQFF.

This rearrangement joins TRBV12-3 or TRBV12-4 to TRBJ2-5; lacking DNA, the TRBD1 call made by TCRdb goes unchecked. CDR3 length equals 15 residues. CDR3 residues: CASSLTDRSQETQYF.

V and J are TRBV7-9 and TRBJ2-6; the D call from TCRdb, TRBD1, cannot be confirmed without DNA. The CDR3 has 16 amino acids. The V gene's germline CDR1 is SEHNR and CDR2 FQNEAQ (reference sequence). The CDR3 loop reads CASSQGQLSGANVLTF.

The chain uses TRBV13 and TRBJ2-1; the D call from TCRdb, TRBD1, cannot be confirmed without DNA. The V gene's germline CDR1 is PRHDT and CDR2 FYEKMQ (reference sequence). This CDR3 comprises 15 residues. The CDR3 loop reads CASSTGQNSYNEQFF. Filled out from reference TRBV13 and TRBJ2-1, the complete variable domain reads AAGVIQSPRHLIKEKRETATLKCYPIPRHDTVYWYQQGPGQDPQFLISFYEKMQSDKGSIPDRFSAQQFSDYHSELNMSSLELGDSALYFCASSTGQNSYNEQFFGPGTRLTVL.

This rearrangement joins TRBV19 to TRBJ2-1; the TCRdb D gene call, TRBD1, has no DNA to confirm it. This CDR3 has 15 residues. The germline CDR1 and CDR2 sequences are LNHDA and SQIVND (reference sequence). This CDR3 reads CASSSSGWWYNEQFF.

The chain is built from TRBV28 and TRBJ2-5; TCRdb proposes TRBD1, but this gene call is untestable without DNA. Germline lookup yields CDR1 MDHEN and CDR2 SYDVKM. The CDR3 length is 16 residues. The CDR3 region is CASTLGTGVSQETQYF.